This T cell receptor beta chain emerged from a study of blood T cell repertoires in COVID-19. The overall study: Sites across the United States, Italy and Spain contributed samples from acute and convalescent COVID-19. T cells, B-cell-depleted T cells, or PBMCs provided the cDNA or gDNA that served as material.

With 5 bases clipped from V and 5 bases from J, the junction kept 4 bases outside the gene matches. Germline values: CDR1 MNHEY, CDR2 SVGAGI. The length of the CDR3 is 13 residues. Enrollment of patients from Seattle took place during active infection, with longitudinal follow-up. In the original analysis: Amplifying reference gene primers gave estimates of nucleated cell counts. Clones were read by immunoSEQ multiplex PCR, and TCRdb kept only the in-frame ones, dropping some. V and J calls and clone size are copied from that table; D and trimming were computed from the DNA. The table has under 110,000 clones, 76% seen once.

The sequencing input was peripheral blood. The rearrangement links TRBV6-5 to TRBJ2-5; 8 bases are a match to TRBD2. This sequence was found in an older man with COVID-19, enrolled during active disease. CDR3 loop: CASSTGGRETQYF. DNA of the CDR3: TGTGCCAGCAGTACGGGGGGGCGGGAGACCCAGTACTTC.